Below, 6 T cell receptor beta chains from the same sample are listed, as sequenced in a study of regulatory T cells in long-lasting Graves disease. The authors built TCR beta libraries using iRepertoire HTBI primers and Arm-PCR of CDR3 regions. TCRdb fed the multiplex PCR reads into MiXCR, producing one record per CDR3 protein. The data contain 450,000 to 700,000 distinct CDR3 sequences, approximately 13% of them seen just once; the ten biggest clones take up approximately 9.3%. Noted time point: newly diagnosed GD, antithyroid drugs for less than 3 months. Extracted PBMC RNA gave rise to the TCR library. Separately, the same data were catalogued under a study of T cells in Graves' hyperthyroidism and ophthalmopathy.

The source was peripheral blood mononuclear cells (PBMCs), collected at new diagnosis, from a patient treated with antithyroid drugs. Source of these receptors: a man aged 25 to 40 with Graves disease.

In its sample, this clonotype was seen many times. The V and J genes are TRBV7-9 and TRBJ1-2, with D perhaps matching TRBD1 (6 bases). This CDR3 comprises 11 residues. Germline V gene data show CDR1 as SEHNR and CDR2 as FQNEAQ (reference sequence). V lost 6 bases, J lost 8 bases, and 10 bases lay in between. Here the CDR3 reads CASSTGGGYTF. The CDR3 DNA follows: TGTGCCAGCAGTACCGGGGGCGGCTACACCTTC. Looking up the rest from reference TRBV7-9 and TRBJ1-2 gives the full variable domain: DTGVSQNPRHKITKRGQNVTFRCDPISEHNRLYWYRQTLGQGPEFLTYFQNEAQLEKSRLLSDRFSAERPKGSFSTLEIQRTEQGDSAMYLCASSTGGGYTFGSGTRLTVV.

This clonotype was detected only a few times. The V call is TRBV20-1, the J call TRBJ2-4; 8 bases line up with TRBD1. Germline V gene data show CDR1 as DFQATT and CDR2 as SNEGSKA (reference sequence). Trimming removed 4 bases from V and 1 base from J; junction bases left unmatched: 3. This CDR3 comprises 14 residues. Here the CDR3 DNA reads TGCAGTGCTATGGACAGGGTGGCCAAAAACATTCAGTACTTC. This sequence encodes CSAMDRVAKNIQYF.

In its sample, this clonotype was seen a few times. V usage is TRBV2 and J usage is TRBJ2-7; no clear D gene. The CDR3 has 13 residues. Germline CDR1 SNHLY, CDR2 FYNNEI. Trimming shortened V by 6 bases and J by 0 bases, and 9 bases separated the two germline ends. CDR3 region: CASRPESSYEQYF. The CDR3 DNA reads as TGTGCCAGCAGGCCAGAGAGCTCCTACGAGCAGTACTTC.

There are many counts of this clonotype. The chain uses TRBV11-2 and TRBJ2-3, with 9 bases lining up with TRBD1. The germline gives CDR1 SGHAT, CDR2 FQNNGV. The CDR3 is made up of 14 amino acids. V was clipped by 3 bases and J by 8 bases; unmatched bases: 6. This chain's CDR3 is CASSFRQGDGTQYF. In nucleotides, the CDR3 is TGTGCCAGCAGCTTCCGACAGGGGGACGGTACGCAGTATTTT.

The table lists this clonotype with a few counts. The final CDR3 position lacks the conserved phenylalanine or tryptophan, pointing to a likely read error. The chain joins TRBV20-1 to TRBJ1-1; 7 bases are a match to TRBD1. Per the germline V gene, CDR1 is DFQATT and CDR2 is SNEGSKA (reference sequence). The CDR3 consists of 13 residues. The trim removed 1 base at V and 6 bases at J, leaving 5 bases unmatched. Here the CDR3 reads CSARVSQGAEAFL. DNA of the CDR3: TGCAGTGCTAGAGTGAGTCAGGGGGCTGAAGCTTTCCTT.

The V gene is TRBV7-8, the J gene TRBJ2-7, with D tentatively TRBD1 (5 bases). V lost 3 bases to trimming and J lost 7 bases, with 19 bases between them. CDR3 size: 15 residues. From germline, CDR1 is SGHVS and CDR2 FQNEAQ. The CDR3 coding sequence is TGTGCCAGCAGCTTCAACCGGGTTAAGGGGCTAGAGCAGTACTTC. The encoded protein is CASSFNRVKGLEQYF.